The present T cell receptor (beta chain) was sequenced within a study of blood T cell repertoires in COVID-19. About the study: Samples of COVID-19 (acute and convalescent) were obtained from the United States, Italy and Spain.

A remark on this clone: The same CDR3 also results from other DNA sequences found in this sample.

This table comes from immunoSEQ multiplex PCR, and its TCRdb copy is limited to in-frame clones, with some not included. The sample has around 200,000 clones, about three quarters seen once. The sample taken for sequencing was peripheral blood. The origin of this receptor is an elderly woman with active or convalescent COVID-19.

The CDR3: CASSLSQGVTEAFF. The DNA of the CDR3 is TGTGCCAGCAGTTTATCCCAGGGGGTCACTGAAGCTTTCTTT. The chain carries TRBV28 and TRBJ1-1; 7 bases agree with TRBD1. CDR1 and CDR2 (germline): MDHEN, SYDVKM. CDR3 size: 14 residues. The J segment lost 4 bases and the V segment lost 1 base, leaving 3 bases of the junction unmatched.